Included here is one T cell receptor delta chain sequence, with context. A far larger clone is one base from this, pointing to a likely read error. The same CDR3 is also encoded by other DNA sequences in this sample. The sample is drawn from a study of gamma-delta T cells after stem cell transplantation. The CDR3 is 15 amino acids. Per the germline V gene, CDR1 is GEAIGNYY and CDR2 is EKD. TCRdb fed the RT-PCR reads into CATT to redo clone calling. The sample includes approximately 3,000 delta-chain clones, roughly 8.2% of them seen just once. The chain employs TRDV2 and TRDJ1; TRDD3 is a possible D gene (6 bases). Specimen: gamma-delta T cells. The receptor was derived from a human donor. It is not recorded whose cells these are; they may come from a transplant donor. The CDR3, as DNA: TGTGCCTGTGACACCTTGGGGGGCCTGAGAGATAAACTCATCTTC. Translation: CACDTLGGLRDKLIF.